What follows describes a single T cell receptor (beta chain). Its antigen is unidentified. This sample was taken from a study of memory CD4+ T cells and cytomegalovirus serostatus. Single viable CD3+CD4+CD8-CD45RO+ cells were sorted as the memory CD4+ T cells. CMV serostatus came from serum IgG against pp150, pp28, p38, p52. Regarding the study as a whole: A US-trained random forest predicted CMV serostatus with median AUC around 0.91.

Study processing details: Out-of-frame sequences were removed, leaving 2,204,828 distinct TCRbeta sequences. The data were produced by immunoSEQ multiplex PCR, yet TCRdb's version contains in-frame clones alone and is incomplete. V, J and clone size are those of that table, while D and trimming were read from the DNA. The sample has roughly 53,000 clones, around three quarters seen once. The germline gives CDR1 SGHTA, CDR2 FQGNSA. The CDR3 extends over 16 amino acids. Germline trimming cut 2 bases from V and 0 bases from J; bases unmatched to any gene: 5. The chain carries TRBV7-2 and TRBJ2-3, with 7 bases lining up with TRBD2. The TCR originated in an adult in good health and CMV-seronegative. Sequenced sample: memory CD4+ T cells from blood. CDR3 bases: TGTGCCAGCAGCTTAAGGGCTAGCGGTAGCACAGATACGCAGTATTTT. It codes for CASSLRASGSTDTQYF.